The clone carrying this T cell receptor beta chain was seen a few times. Its specificity is unknown. It was with 60 Vbeta and 13 Jbeta primers that the PCR ran. Profiled with immunoSEQ multiplex PCR; TCRdb holds only in-frame clones, not every one. The data contain 120,000 to 150,000 clones, 75% to 90% of them singletons. The trim removed 1 base at V and 2 bases at J, leaving 3 bases unmatched. The CDR3 has 16 residues. Germline loops: CDR1 LNHDA, CDR2 SQIVND (reference sequence). The data are from a study of cytomegalovirus exposure and HLA in healthy donors. General study findings and limits: In all likelihood, a cluster of highly shared sequence variants was a sequencing artifact. Versus the approximately 720-donor mean, an Asian-associated ancestry cluster reportedly showed fewer N-insertions in a later analysis.

At collection, donors were nominally healthy, but unrecorded immune exposures were probable. This receptor was identified in a woman aged 25 to 45 in good health and CMV-seronegative. V usage is TRBV19 and J usage is TRBJ2-2, with 8 bases matching TRBD1. The specimen sequenced was PBMCs. In DNA form, the CDR3 reads TGTGCCAGTAGTATAGCCGGGACAGGAAACACCGGGGAGCTGTTTTTT. Its translation is CASSIAGTGNTGELFF. The whole variable domain, filled in from reference TRBV19 and TRBJ2-2, reads DGGITQSPKYLFRKEGQNVTLSCEQNLNHDAMYWYRQDPGQGLRLIYYSQIVNDFQKGDIAEGYSVSREKKESFPLTVTSAQKNPTAFYLCASSIAGTGNTGELFFGEGSRLTVL.